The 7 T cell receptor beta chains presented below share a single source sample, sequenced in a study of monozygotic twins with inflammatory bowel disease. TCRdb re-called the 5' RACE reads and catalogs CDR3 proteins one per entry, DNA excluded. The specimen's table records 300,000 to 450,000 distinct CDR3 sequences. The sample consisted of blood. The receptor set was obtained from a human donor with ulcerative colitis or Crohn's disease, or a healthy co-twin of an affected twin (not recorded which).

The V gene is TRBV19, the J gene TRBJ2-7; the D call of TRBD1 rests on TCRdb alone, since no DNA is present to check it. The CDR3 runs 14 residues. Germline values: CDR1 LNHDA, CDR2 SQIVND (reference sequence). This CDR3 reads CASCTGQGASEQYF. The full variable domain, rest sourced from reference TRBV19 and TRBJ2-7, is DGGITQSPKYLFRKEGQNVTLSCEQNLNHDAMYWYRQDPGQGLRLIYYSQIVNDFQKGDIAEGYSVSREKKESFPLTVTSAQKNPTAFYLCASCTGQGASEQYFGPGTRLTVT.

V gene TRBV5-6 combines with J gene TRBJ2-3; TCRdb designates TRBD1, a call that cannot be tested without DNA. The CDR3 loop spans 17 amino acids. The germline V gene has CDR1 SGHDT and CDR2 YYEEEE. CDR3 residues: CASSLRQSGYGTDTQYF.

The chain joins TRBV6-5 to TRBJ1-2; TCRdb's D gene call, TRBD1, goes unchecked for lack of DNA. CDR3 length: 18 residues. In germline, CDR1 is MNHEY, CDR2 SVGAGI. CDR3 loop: CASSYSQRMGALLGGYTF.

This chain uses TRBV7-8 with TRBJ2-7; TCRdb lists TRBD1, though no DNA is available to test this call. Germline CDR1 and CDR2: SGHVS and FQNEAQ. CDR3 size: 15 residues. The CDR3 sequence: CASSLADRVSYEQYF.

The CDR3 region is CASSILEGPPRAFF. This sequence joins TRBV28 and TRBJ1-1. CDR1 MDHEN and CDR2 SYDVKM come from the germline V gene. This CDR3 comprises 14 residues.

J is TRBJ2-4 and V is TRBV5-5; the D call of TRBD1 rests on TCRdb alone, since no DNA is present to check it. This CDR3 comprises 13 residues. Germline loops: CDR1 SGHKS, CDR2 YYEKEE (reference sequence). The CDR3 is CASSSGTGNFQYF.

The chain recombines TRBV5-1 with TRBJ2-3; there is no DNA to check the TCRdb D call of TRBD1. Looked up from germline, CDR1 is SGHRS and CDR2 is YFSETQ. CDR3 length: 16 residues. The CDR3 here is CASSLGGQGTGDTQYF.